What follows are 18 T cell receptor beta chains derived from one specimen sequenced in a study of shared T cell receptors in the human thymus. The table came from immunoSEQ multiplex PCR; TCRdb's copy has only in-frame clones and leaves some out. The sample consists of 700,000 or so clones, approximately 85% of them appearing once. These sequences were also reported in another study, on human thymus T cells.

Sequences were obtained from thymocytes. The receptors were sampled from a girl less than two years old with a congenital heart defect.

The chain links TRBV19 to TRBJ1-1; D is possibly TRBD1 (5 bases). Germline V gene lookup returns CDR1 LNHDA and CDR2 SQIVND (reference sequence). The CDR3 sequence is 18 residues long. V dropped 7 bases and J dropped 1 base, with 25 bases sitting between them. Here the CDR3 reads CASNYRGREDRENTEAFF. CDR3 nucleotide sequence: TGTGCCAGTAACTATAGGGGCAGAGAAGACCGCGAGAACACTGAAGCTTTCTTT.

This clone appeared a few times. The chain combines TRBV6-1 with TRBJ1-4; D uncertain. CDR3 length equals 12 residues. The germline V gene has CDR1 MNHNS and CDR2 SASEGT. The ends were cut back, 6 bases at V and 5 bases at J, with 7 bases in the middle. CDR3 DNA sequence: TGTGCCAGCAGGGGAGGGAATGAAAAACTGTTTTTT. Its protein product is CASRGGNEKLFF.

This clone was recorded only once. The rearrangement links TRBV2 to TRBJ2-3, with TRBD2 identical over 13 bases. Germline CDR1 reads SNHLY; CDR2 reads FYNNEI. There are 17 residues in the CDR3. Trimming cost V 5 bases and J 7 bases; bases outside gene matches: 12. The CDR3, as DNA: TGTGCCAGCAGTTACGACCCCGGGACTAGCGGGGCGAATACGCAGTATTTT. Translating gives CASSYDPGTSGANTQYF.

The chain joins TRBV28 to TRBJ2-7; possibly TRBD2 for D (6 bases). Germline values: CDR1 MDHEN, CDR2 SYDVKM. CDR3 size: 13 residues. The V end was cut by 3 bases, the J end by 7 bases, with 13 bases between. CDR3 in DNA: TGTGCCAGCAGTTTTACCGGGACTCGAGAGCAGTACTTC. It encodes CASSFTGTREQYF.

CDR3 sequence: CASSGGGYHDSGNTIYF. CDR3 nucleotide sequence: TGTGCCAGCTCTGGGGGAGGGTACCACGACTCTGGAAACACCATATATTTT. The V and J genes are TRBV18 and TRBJ1-3; D may be TRBD1 (5 bases). Germline CDR1 reads KGHSH; CDR2 reads LQKENI. The V end lost 6 bases, the J end lost 0 bases, and 18 bases lay between the germline ends. The CDR3 runs 17 residues. Looking up the rest from reference TRBV18 and TRBJ1-3 gives the full variable domain: NAGVMQNPRHLVRRRGQEARLRCSPMKGHSHVYWYRQLPEEGLKFMVYLQKENIIDESGMPKERFSAEFPKEGPSILRIQQVVRGDSAAYFCASSGGGYHDSGNTIYFGEGSWLTVV.

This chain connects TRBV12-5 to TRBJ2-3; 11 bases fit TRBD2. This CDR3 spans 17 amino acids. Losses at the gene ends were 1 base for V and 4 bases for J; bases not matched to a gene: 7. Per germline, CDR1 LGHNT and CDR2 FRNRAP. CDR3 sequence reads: CASGLAHLAGGPDTQYF. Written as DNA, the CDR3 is TGTGCTAGTGGTTTGGCCCACCTAGCGGGGGGCCCAGATACGCAGTATTTT.

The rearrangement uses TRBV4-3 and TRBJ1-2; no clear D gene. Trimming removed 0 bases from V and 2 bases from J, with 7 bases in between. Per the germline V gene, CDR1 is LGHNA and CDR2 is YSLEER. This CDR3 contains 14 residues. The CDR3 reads CASSQETGNYGYTF. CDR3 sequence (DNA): TGCGCCAGCAGCCAAGAAACGGGAAACTATGGCTACACCTTC.

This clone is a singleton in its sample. CDR3 residues: CASSRGDNSPLHF. CDR3 coding DNA: TGTGCCAGTAGTCGGGGAGATAATTCACCCCTCCACTTT. V usage is TRBV19 and J usage is TRBJ1-6; D is ambiguous. This CDR3 comprises 13 residues. CDR1 LNHDA and CDR2 SQIVND come from the germline V gene (reference sequence). Trimming took off 5 bases at V and 5 bases at J, with 7 bases between the two ends.

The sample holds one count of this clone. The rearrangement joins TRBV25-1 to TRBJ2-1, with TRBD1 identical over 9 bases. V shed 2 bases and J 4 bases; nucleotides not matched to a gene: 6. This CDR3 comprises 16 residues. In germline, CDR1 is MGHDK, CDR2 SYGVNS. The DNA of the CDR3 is TGTGCCAGCAGTGAAACCGGGACAGGGAGATACAATGAGCAGTTCTTC. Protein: CASSETGTGRYNEQFF.

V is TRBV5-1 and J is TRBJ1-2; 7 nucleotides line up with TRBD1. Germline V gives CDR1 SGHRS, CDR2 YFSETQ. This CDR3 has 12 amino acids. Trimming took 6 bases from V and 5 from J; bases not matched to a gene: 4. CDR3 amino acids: CASTGDRYGYTF. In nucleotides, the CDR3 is TGCGCCAGCACGGGGGACAGATATGGCTACACCTTC.

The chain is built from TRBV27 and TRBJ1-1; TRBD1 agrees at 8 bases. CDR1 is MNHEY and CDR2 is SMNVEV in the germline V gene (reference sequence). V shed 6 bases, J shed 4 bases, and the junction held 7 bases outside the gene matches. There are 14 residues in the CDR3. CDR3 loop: CASRRGQGGTEAFF. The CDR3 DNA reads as TGTGCCAGCAGAAGAGGACAGGGAGGCACTGAAGCTTTCTTT.

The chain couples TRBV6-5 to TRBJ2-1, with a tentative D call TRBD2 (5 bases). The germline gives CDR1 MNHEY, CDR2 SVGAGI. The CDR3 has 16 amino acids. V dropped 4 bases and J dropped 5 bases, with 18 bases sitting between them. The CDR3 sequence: CASSFRGNEPNNEQFF. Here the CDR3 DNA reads TGTGCCAGCAGTTTTCGGGGAAACGAACCGAACAATGAGCAGTTCTTC.

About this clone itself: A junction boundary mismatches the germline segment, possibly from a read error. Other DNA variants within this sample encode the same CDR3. This chain's CDR3 is CASSVGDTGHNSPLHF. The CDR3 DNA is TGTGCCAGCAGCGTAGGGGACACGGGGCACAATTCCCCCCTCCACTTT. The chain couples TRBV9 to TRBJ1-6; weak D call: TRBD1 (6 bases). The CDR3 has 16 residues. The germline V gene has CDR1 SGDLS and CDR2 YYNGEE.

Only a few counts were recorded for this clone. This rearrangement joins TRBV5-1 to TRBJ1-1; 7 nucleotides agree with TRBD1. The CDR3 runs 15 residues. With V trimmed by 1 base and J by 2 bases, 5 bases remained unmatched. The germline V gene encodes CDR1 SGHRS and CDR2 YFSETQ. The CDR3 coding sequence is TGCGCCAGCAGCTTGTACCAGGGGGATAACACTGAAGCTTTCTTT. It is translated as CASSLYQGDNTEAFF.

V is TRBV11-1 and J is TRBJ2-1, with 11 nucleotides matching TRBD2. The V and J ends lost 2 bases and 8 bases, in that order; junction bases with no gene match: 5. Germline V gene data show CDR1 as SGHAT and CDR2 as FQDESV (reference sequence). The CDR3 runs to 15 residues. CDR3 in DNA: TGTGCCAGCAGCTTATACGGTAGCGGGGGGGATGAGCAGTTCTTC. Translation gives CASSLYGSGGDEQFF.

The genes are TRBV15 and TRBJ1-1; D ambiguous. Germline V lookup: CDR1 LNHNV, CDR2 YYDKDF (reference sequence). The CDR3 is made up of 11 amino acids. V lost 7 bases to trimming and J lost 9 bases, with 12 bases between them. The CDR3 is CATTAPGQAFF. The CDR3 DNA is TGTGCCACCACTGCCCCGGGTCAAGCTTTCTTT.

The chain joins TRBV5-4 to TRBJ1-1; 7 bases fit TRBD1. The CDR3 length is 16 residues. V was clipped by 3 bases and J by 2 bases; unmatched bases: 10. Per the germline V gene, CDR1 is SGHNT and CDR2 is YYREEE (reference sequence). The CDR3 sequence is CASSSLAGQRNTEAFF. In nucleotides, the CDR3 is TGTGCCAGCAGCTCCCTGGCGGGACAGAGAAACACTGAAGCTTTCTTT.

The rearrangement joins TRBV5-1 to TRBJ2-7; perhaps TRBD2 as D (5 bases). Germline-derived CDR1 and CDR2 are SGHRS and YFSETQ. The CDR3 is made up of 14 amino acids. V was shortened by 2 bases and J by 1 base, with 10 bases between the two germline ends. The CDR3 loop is CASSFSLVSYEQYF. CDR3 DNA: TGCGCCAGCAGCTTTTCACTAGTTTCCTACGAGCAGTACTTC.